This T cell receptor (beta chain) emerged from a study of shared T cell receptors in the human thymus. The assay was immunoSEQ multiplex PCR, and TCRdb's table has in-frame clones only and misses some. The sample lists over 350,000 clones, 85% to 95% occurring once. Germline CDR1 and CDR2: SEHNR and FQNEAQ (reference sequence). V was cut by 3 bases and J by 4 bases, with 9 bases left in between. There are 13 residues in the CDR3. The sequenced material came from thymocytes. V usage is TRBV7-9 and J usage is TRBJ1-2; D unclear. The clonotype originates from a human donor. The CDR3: CASSLDVVYGYTF. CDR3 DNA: TGTGCCAGCAGCTTGGATGTTGTCTATGGCTACACCTTC.